Sequencing of this TCR beta chain was carried out in a study of human T cells and chemical hapten exposure. Study summary: During the approximately 25-week study period, patients had diphenylcyclopropenone applied to the scalp every week. Study outcomes and limitations: Once DPC sensitization occurred, TCRs above 1 in 1000 frequency showed no change.

During construction of the library, unique molecular identifiers were attached to individual cDNA molecules for quantitative, reproducible TCR counting. Using its own MiXCR run on the RACE reads, TCRdb lists one record per CDR3 protein. The sample has 350,000 to 400,000 distinct CDR3 sequences; just under 6.5% are singletons. A remark on this clonotype: Its specificity is unknown.

Time point described: patch test 2, 6 weeks after DPC sensitization. Treatment meaning: therapeutic diphenylcyclopropenone sensitization with weekly scalp DPC. The CDR3 covers 14 residues. Trimming cost V 3 bases and J 9 bases, with 12 bases left between them. Germline V gene sequence: CDR1 SNHLY, CDR2 FYNNEI. The sample in question was whole blood, obtained in connection with sensitization to the hapten diphenylcyclopropenone (DPC). The receptor's source is a woman younger than 35 with alopecia areata. Some clones in this sample may be carry-over from other donors' samples. V usage is TRBV2 and J usage is TRBJ1-6; D is possibly TRBD1 (5 bases). CDR3 region: CASSDRVNSSPLHF. The DNA of the CDR3 is TGTGCCAGCAGTGACAGGGTGAACAGTTCACCCCTCCACTTT.